The clone carrying this T cell receptor beta chain was detected many times. The sample belongs to a study of low-dose radiotherapy and immunotherapy resistance in tumors. Time point specified: before trial treatment. Nivolumab, ipilimumab, aspirin, low-dose cyclophosphamide and low-dose radiotherapy were all administered to the donors. TRAV and TRBV primers primed cDNA for both TCRalpha and TCRbeta. Amplification, which lasted 20 PCR cycles, used a constant-region primer and V-primer adapter to amplify TCRs. Each CDR3 protein gets one entry after TCRdb re-called the reads with MiXCR. The data show tens of thousands of distinct CDR3 sequences, around 30% seen once. With 3 bases clipped from V and 10 bases from J, the junction kept 2 bases outside the gene matches. There are 13 residues in the CDR3. CDR1 is SNHLY, CDR2 FYNNEI, per germline.

The chain carries TRBV2 and TRBJ2-1; 11 bases are a match to TRBD2. The sequence was obtained from a female donor with ovarian cancer. The source was PBMCs, collected before treatment. The CDR3 loop reads CASSDLAGGEQFF. In DNA form, the CDR3 reads TGTGCCAGCAGTGACTTAGCGGGGGGGGAGCAGTTCTTC.